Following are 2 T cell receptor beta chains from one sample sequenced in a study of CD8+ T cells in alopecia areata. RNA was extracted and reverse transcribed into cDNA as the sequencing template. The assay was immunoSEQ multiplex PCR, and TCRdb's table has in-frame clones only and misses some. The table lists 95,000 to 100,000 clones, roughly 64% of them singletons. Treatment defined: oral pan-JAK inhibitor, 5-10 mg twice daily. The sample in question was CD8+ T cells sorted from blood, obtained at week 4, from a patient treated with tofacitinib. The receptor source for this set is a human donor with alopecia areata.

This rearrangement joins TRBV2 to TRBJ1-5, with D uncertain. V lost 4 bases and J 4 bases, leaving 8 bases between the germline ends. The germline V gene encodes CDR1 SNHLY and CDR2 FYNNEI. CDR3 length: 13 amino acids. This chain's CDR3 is CASSVGPNQPQHF. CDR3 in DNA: TGTGCCAGCAGTGTCGGGCCGAATCAGCCCCAGCATTTT.

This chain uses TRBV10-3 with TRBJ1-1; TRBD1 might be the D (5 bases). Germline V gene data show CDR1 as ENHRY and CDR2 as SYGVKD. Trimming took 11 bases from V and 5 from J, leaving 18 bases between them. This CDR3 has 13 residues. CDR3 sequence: CAVSREGRTEAFF. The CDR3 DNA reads TGTGCCGTATCCAGGGAAGGGCGGACTGAAGCTTTCTTT.